These 32 T cell receptor beta chains were all obtained from the same sample, sequenced in a study of blood T cell repertoires in COVID-19. Assay used: immunoSEQ multiplex PCR; TCRdb lists only in-frame clones, some missing. This table has 250,000 to 350,000 clones, 87% appearing once. The specimen sequenced was peripheral blood. These receptors were collected from a woman aged 50 to 65 who had recovered from COVID-19.

The chain couples TRBV9 to TRBJ2-4, with 8 bases fitting TRBD2. This CDR3 has 17 amino acids. V gave up 4 bases and J gave up 0 bases; unmatched junction bases: 9. In germline, CDR1 is SGDLS, CDR2 YYNGEE. CDR3 sequence (DNA): TGTGCCAGCAGCCCCACGGGGGGGGGTCTAGCCAAAAACATTCAGTACTTC. Translation gives CASSPTGGGLAKNIQYF.

The chain combines TRBV9 with TRBJ1-2; D not resolved. Deletions cut 3 bases from V and 9 bases from J, with 12 bases between. Germline-derived CDR1 and CDR2 are SGDLS and YYNGEE. The CDR3 is 12 residues long. CDR3 protein: CASSGFRSSYTF. The CDR3 DNA sequence: TGTGCCAGCAGCGGATTTCGGAGTAGCTACACCTTC.

This chain uses TRBV5-1 with TRBJ1-4; D remains ambiguous. Trimming cost V 4 bases and J 3 bases, with 10 bases left between them. CDR1 is SGHRS, CDR2 YFSETQ, per germline. This CDR3 is built from 14 residues. The CDR3 region has the DNA TGCGCCAGCAGCCCCGCAGGATCTAATGAAAAACTGTTTTTT. Encoded protein: CASSPAGSNEKLFF.

J is TRBJ2-3 and V is TRBV7-9; the match to TRBD2 covers 8 bases. The CDR3 contains 16 residues. The V segment lost 4 bases and the J segment 3 bases; nucleotides outside the gene matches: 9. The germline V gene has CDR1 SEHNR and CDR2 FQNEAQ (reference sequence). CDR3 residues: CASSSDRGGGTDTQYF. The CDR3 DNA follows: TGTGCCAGCAGCTCCGACCGGGGGGGCGGGACAGATACGCAGTATTTT.

The chain employs TRBV28 and TRBJ1-4; 7 nucleotides agree with TRBD1. The junction had 2 bases not matched to a gene; V was cut back by 5 bases and J by 8 bases. The CDR3 is 12 residues long. Germline CDR1 MDHEN, CDR2 SYDVKM. CDR3 nucleotide sequence: TGTGCCAGCAGTACGACAGGGGAAAAACTGTTTTTT. It translates to CASSTTGEKLFF.

The V call is TRBV4-1, the J call TRBJ2-2, with 10 bases matching TRBD2. This CDR3 is built from 16 residues. Germline assignment: CDR1 MGHRA and CDR2 YSYEKL. J was trimmed by 6 bases and V by 2 bases; bases with no gene match: 6. The CDR3 here is CASSQRASGGSGELFF. The CDR3 DNA reads as TGCGCCAGCAGCCAAAGGGCTAGCGGGGGCTCCGGGGAGCTGTTTTTT.

This sequence joins TRBV11-2 and TRBJ2-5; TRBD1 is a possible D gene (5 bases). The length of the CDR3 is 16 residues. V gave up 5 bases and J gave up 1 base, with 17 bases separating them. From germline, CDR1 is SGHAT and CDR2 FQNNGV. CDR3 in DNA: TGTGCCAGCAGCCCCCGGACACCGCAAGTCCAAGAGACCCAGTACTTC. Translation gives CASSPRTPQVQETQYF.

V usage is TRBV3-1 (or the pseudogene TRBV3-2) and J usage is TRBJ2-2, with 8 bases identical to TRBD1. This CDR3 has 18 amino acids. Germline V gives CDR1 LGHDT, CDR2 YNNKEL (reference sequence). The V segment lost 1 base and the J segment 0 bases; nucleotides outside the gene matches: 7. Here the CDR3 reads CASSQGGDRRSNTGELFF. CDR3 DNA sequence: TGTGCCAGCAGCCAAGGGGGGGACAGGAGGTCGAACACCGGGGAGCTGTTTTTT.

The chain combines TRBV4-2 with TRBJ1-4, with 9 nucleotides matching TRBD1. The CDR3 is 15 amino acids. CDR1 and CDR2 (germline): LGHNA, YNFKEQ. Trimming at V came to 5 bases and at J to 8 bases, leaving 9 bases not matched to a gene. The CDR3 region has the DNA TGTGCCAGCAGCAGACACAGGGGGCTTTACGAAAAACTGTTTTTT. Translating it yields CASSRHRGLYEKLFF.

V usage is TRBV19 and J usage is TRBJ1-2; 8 nucleotides align to TRBD1. The CDR3 has 16 residues. V was clipped by 3 bases and J by 8 bases; unmatched bases: 14. Germline V gives CDR1 LNHDA, CDR2 SQIVND (reference sequence). The CDR3 reads CASSIEAGTGLGGYTF. The CDR3 bases are TGTGCCAGTAGTATCGAAGCCGGGACAGGATTGGGAGGCTACACCTTC.

J is TRBJ2-2 and V is TRBV2, with 8 bases lining up with TRBD1. The CDR3 spans 13 residues. Germline CDR1 and CDR2: SNHLY and FYNNEI. Trimming removed 7 bases from V and 7 bases from J; junction bases left unmatched: 5. The CDR3: CASKGQVIGELFF. The CDR3 DNA reads as TGTGCCAGCAAGGGACAGGTGATCGGGGAGCTGTTTTTT.

The chain links TRBV30 to TRBJ2-6; D is perhaps TRBD1 (5 bases). V gave up 2 bases and J gave up 10 bases, with 9 bases separating them. The CDR3 runs 12 residues. Per germline, CDR1 GTSNPN and CDR2 SVGIG (reference sequence). The CDR3 loop reads CAWSIAGNVLTF. The DNA of the CDR3 is TGTGCCTGGAGTATTGCAGGGAACGTCCTGACTTTC.

This chain links TRBV6-5 with TRBJ2-3; TRBD2 might be the D (5 bases). The CDR3 sequence is 15 residues long. V was trimmed by 0 bases and J by 2 bases, leaving 9 bases between them. From germline, CDR1 is MNHEY and CDR2 SVGAGI. The CDR3 reads CASSYSGSHTDTQYF. Written as DNA, the CDR3 is TGTGCCAGCAGTTACTCAGGGAGCCACACAGATACGCAGTATTTT.

This chain's CDR3 is CASSIESGSINEQFF. The CDR3 bases are TGTGCCAGTAGTATAGAGAGCGGGAGTATAAATGAGCAGTTCTTC. V usage is TRBV19 and J usage is TRBJ2-1; TRBD2 agrees at 8 bases. The germline V gene has CDR1 LNHDA and CDR2 SQIVND (reference sequence). The V and J ends lost 0 bases and 7 bases, in that order; junction bases with no gene match: 5. The CDR3 length is 15 residues.

This chain connects TRBV5-1 to TRBJ2-7; 8 bases fit TRBD2. This CDR3 has 18 amino acids. Germline V gene data show CDR1 as SGHRS and CDR2 as YFSETQ. With V trimmed by 4 bases and J by 5 bases, 20 bases remained unmatched. The CDR3 sequence: CASSVLASGGSSGNEQYF. In DNA, the CDR3 is TGCGCCAGCAGCGTTCTGGCCAGCGGGGGATCTAGCGGCAACGAGCAGTACTTC. Using reference TRBV5-1 and TRBJ2-7 for the parts outside the CDR3, the full variable domain is KAGVTQTPRYLIKTRGQQVTLSCSPISGHRSVSWYQQTPGQGLQFLFEYFSETQRNKGNFPGRFSGRQFSNSRSEMNVSTLELGDSALYLCASSVLASGGSSGNEQYFGPGTRLTVT.

The chain employs TRBV6-6 and TRBJ1-5; 7 bases are shared with TRBD1. Germline CDR1 reads MNHNY; CDR2 reads SVGAGI (reference sequence). This CDR3 region has 15 residues. After removal of 6 bases from V and 4 bases from J, the junction contained 9 bases not matched to a gene. The CDR3 DNA sequence: TGTGCCAGCAGCCGACGACAGGGCGAAAATCAGCCCCAGCATTTT. Amino acid sequence: CASSRRQGENQPQHF.

The rearrangement joins TRBV5-6 to TRBJ1-2, with D maybe TRBD1 (6 bases). Looked up from germline, CDR1 is SGHDT and CDR2 is YYEEEE. The V and J ends lost 1 base and 4 bases respectively, with 26 bases between them. CDR3 length equals 19 residues. CDR3 sequence: CASSLYPDLGGVAFYGYTF. In nucleotides, the CDR3 is TGTGCCAGCAGCTTGTATCCAGACTTAGGGGGAGTGGCTTTCTATGGCTACACCTTC.

This sequence joins TRBV7-2 and TRBJ1-6; D call uncertain. V lost 6 bases and J 5 bases, leaving 11 bases between the germline ends. Germline V CDR1 and CDR2: SGHTA, FQGNSA. The CDR3 is 14 amino acids. The CDR3 DNA sequence: TGTGCCAGCAGGGAAAGCGGGCATAATTCACCCCTCCACTTT. Protein: CASRESGHNSPLHF. Based on the CDR3 plus reference TRBV7-2 and TRBJ1-6, the full variable domain is GAGVSQSPSNKVTEKGKDVELRCDPISGHTALYWYRQSLGQGLEFLIYFQGNSAPDKSGLPSDRFSAERTGGSVSTLTIQRTQQEDSAVYLCASRESGHNSPLHFGNGTRLTVT.

V usage is TRBV20-1 and J usage is TRBJ2-1; D gene ambiguous. V was trimmed by 4 bases and J by 6 bases, leaving 10 bases between them. The germline V gene encodes CDR1 DFQATT and CDR2 SNEGSKA (reference sequence). This CDR3 region has 12 residues. CDR3 amino acids: CSATELANEQFF. The CDR3 nucleotides read TGCAGTGCTACTGAGTTGGCCAATGAGCAGTTCTTC.

V and J are TRBV24-1 and TRBJ1-1; D gene ambiguous. Trimming left V 2 bases short and J 6 bases short, with 6 bases between. CDR1 is KGHDR and CDR2 is SFDVKD in the germline V gene. The CDR3 length is 12 residues. This chain's CDR3 is CATSDYGSEAFF. The CDR3 coding sequence is TGTGCCACCAGTGATTACGGGTCTGAAGCTTTCTTT.

The chain uses TRBV10-3 and TRBJ2-7; the match to TRBD1 covers 11 bases. There are 14 residues in the CDR3. Germline V gene sequence: CDR1 ENHRY, CDR2 SYGVKD. With V trimmed by 6 bases and J by 0 bases, 1 base remained unmatched. The CDR3 is CAIRGQGASYEQYF. CDR3 coding DNA: TGTGCCATCAGAGGACAGGGGGCCTCCTACGAGCAGTACTTC.

The count of this clone is one. The CDR3 spells CASSLKGVATNEKLFF. The CDR3 DNA reads as TGTGCCAGCAGCTTGAAGGGAGTTGCAACTAATGAAAAACTGTTTTTT. This sequence joins TRBV5-6 and TRBJ1-4; no firm D call. V was cut by 1 base and J by 0 bases, with 10 bases left in between. The germline V gene encodes CDR1 SGHDT and CDR2 YYEEEE. CDR3 length equals 16 residues.

The chain links TRBV5-1 to TRBJ2-1, with D possibly TRBD1 on 5 matching bases. The CDR3 length is 14 residues. Trimming cost V 2 bases and J 4 bases, with 10 bases left between them. Looked up from germline, CDR1 is SGHRS and CDR2 is YFSETQ. CDR3 nucleotide sequence: TGCGCCAGCAGCTTCCAGGGCTTGTACAATGAGCAGTTCTTC. Translation gives CASSFQGLYNEQFF.

The gene calls are TRBV14 and TRBJ2-2; D is possibly TRBD2 (5 bases). The CDR3 loop spans 15 amino acids. With 0 bases removed from V and 6 bases from J, the gap between germline ends came to 11 bases. In germline, CDR1 is SGHDN, CDR2 FVKESK. CDR3 bases: TGTGCCAGCAGCCAAGACGCCCGGCGGGCCGGGGAGCTGTTTTTT. Its translation is CASSQDARRAGELFF.

The chain couples TRBV10-3 to TRBJ2-7; 12 positions match TRBD2. V shed 0 bases and J 4 bases; nucleotides not matched to a gene: 7. The CDR3 extends over 17 amino acids. CDR1 is ENHRY and CDR2 is SYGVKD in the germline V gene. The CDR3 DNA follows: TGTGCCATCAGTGAGTCCCCTAGCGGGAGGGCCCTTTACGAGCAGTACTTC. Translating gives CAISESPSGRALYEQYF.

CDR3 region: CASLQTYYEQYF. DNA of the CDR3: TGTGCCAGCCTACAGACCTACTACGAGCAGTACTTC. The chain is built from TRBV28 and TRBJ2-7, with unresolved D. This CDR3 region has 12 residues. V lost 8 bases, J lost 3 bases, and 11 bases lay in between. Germline V gene data show CDR1 as MDHEN and CDR2 as SYDVKM.

Of note for this clone: Other DNA sequences within the sample encode an identical CDR3. The chain uses TRBV7-9 and TRBJ2-7, with TRBD1 matching over 11 bases. Germline V lookup: CDR1 SEHNR, CDR2 FQNEAQ (reference sequence). The V and J ends lost 3 bases and 4 bases, in that order; junction bases with no gene match: 2. The CDR3 has 14 amino acids. The CDR3 DNA reads as TGTGCCAGCAGCTTCGGGACAGGGGGTTACGAGCAGTACTTC. Its translation is CASSFGTGGYEQYF.

The chain carries TRBV4-2 and TRBJ1-3; no clear D gene. V lost 0 bases and J lost 4, with 7 bases in between. CDR3 length: 14 amino acids. Germline values: CDR1 LGHNA, CDR2 YNFKEQ. The CDR3 nucleotides read TGTGCCAGCAGCCAAGATCAACAGGGAAACACCATATATTTT. Translating gives CASSQDQQGNTIYF.

The chain has TRBV5-5 and TRBJ2-5, with D hard to call. Germline V CDR1 and CDR2: SGHKS, YYEKEE (reference sequence). V gave up 0 bases and J gave up 4 bases, with 10 bases separating them. The CDR3 has 14 residues. Written as DNA, the CDR3 is TGTGCCAGCAGCTTGGCCCCCTCCAGAGAGACCCAGTACTTC. This encodes CASSLAPSRETQYF. Full variable domain (rest looked up from reference TRBV5-5 and TRBJ2-5): DAGVTQSPTHLIKTRGQQVTLRCSPISGHKSVSWYQQVLGQGPQFIFQYYEKEERGRGNFPDRFSARQFPNYSSELNVNALLLGDSALYLCASSLAPSRETQYFGPGTRLLVL.

This clone was seen once. This chain connects TRBV5-1 to TRBJ1-1; 7 nucleotides line up with TRBD1. The CDR3 loop spans 15 amino acids. Trimming at V came to 0 bases and at J to 0 bases, leaving 2 bases not matched to a gene. Germline CDR1 reads SGHRS; CDR2 reads YFSETQ. The CDR3 nucleotides are TGCGCCAGCAGCTTGGGAGGGACAGTGAACACTGAAGCTTTCTTT. Residues: CASSLGGTVNTEAFF. Drawing the rest from reference TRBV5-1 and TRBJ1-1, the complete variable domain is KAGVTQTPRYLIKTRGQQVTLSCSPISGHRSVSWYQQTPGQGLQFLFEYFSETQRNKGNFPGRFSGRQFSNSRSEMNVSTLELGDSALYLCASSLGGTVNTEAFFGQGTRLTVV.

This clone was observed a single time. The chain combines TRBV28 with TRBJ2-5, with D possibly being TRBD1 (6 bases). Trimming removed 8 bases from V and 5 bases from J, with 27 bases in between. The CDR3 totals 17 residues. Germline V gene sequence: CDR1 MDHEN, CDR2 SYDVKM. This CDR3 reads CASLLRVDSWGTETQYF. The CDR3 nucleotides read TGTGCCAGCCTATTAAGGGTGGACAGTTGGGGGACGGAGACCCAGTACTTC.

The chain uses TRBV7-2 and TRBJ2-2; 7 bases are a match to TRBD1. V shed 5 bases and J 4 bases; nucleotides not matched to a gene: 13. This CDR3 is 17 amino acids long. Germline lookup yields CDR1 SGHTA and CDR2 FQGNSA. The CDR3 protein is CASSPSTGIYITGELFF. The CDR3 bases are TGTGCCAGCAGCCCATCGACAGGGATTTATATCACCGGGGAGCTGTTTTTT.